Listed here is a single T cell receptor (beta chain). The specificity of this receptor is unknown. The input lacks base qualities; no much larger clone sits a single base away. The data stem from a study of glioma-infiltrating T cells after dendritic cell vaccination (dated by TCRdb to between 2015 and 2016). A note on the overall study: The cohort included some 15 glioblastoma patients drawn from Phase I and II dendritic cell vaccination trials, of whom 9 were newly diagnosed and 6 had recurrent disease. Patients received three intradermal dendritic cell vaccine injections at biweekly intervals in the arm below the axilla. Between the early 2000s and the early 2010s, the patients were given dendritic cell vaccination pulsed with autologous tumor lysate. Survival after dendritic cell vaccination was correlated with TCR sequencing metrics, such as TIL content and the overlap between tumor and blood repertoires. In glioblastoma patients vaccinated with dendritic cells, deep sequencing of TCR beta CDR3 regions served to measure the amount of tumor-infiltrating lymphocytes and to compare repertoires between tumor and blood. To make the vaccine, monocyte-derived dendritic cells were cultured for 7 to 8 days with IL-4 and GM-CSF and then pulsed overnight with autologous tumor lysate. Overall study outcomes, separate from this receptor: No direct relationship between TCR clonality and survival was found, suggesting a diverse polyclonal response may matter. The TCR overlap response model with three groups was called speculative and said to need prospective validation. The cohort was small and heterogeneous, and full blood and tumor sets were available for few patients, with initial-recurrent tumor pairs available for even fewer patients. After dendritic cell vaccination, a higher estimated pretreatment TIL content predicted longer time to progression and longer overall survival.

The immunoSEQ assay amplified TCRB CDR3 regions from roughly 2 micrograms of genomic DNA, or from all available DNA when less than that amount was available. The multiplex PCR employed 60 forward primers targeting TCR V beta segments and 13 reverse primers targeting J beta segments. To estimate reads per starting template, synthetic control templates were spiked into each sample at limiting dilution. The Illumina HiSeq System generated sequencing reads of 87 bp. The paper's processing steps were these. To remove PCR and sequencing errors, closely related sequences were merged with a nearest neighbor algorithm. TCR overlap was defined as the percentage of unique tumor TCR beta sequences that were also present in the same patient's peripheral blood. Held by TCRdb, this immuneACCESS table contains in-frame sequences only and omits some clones. Under half of the omission traces to an unresolved V gene where checked; the cause of the rest is unknown. That table is the source of V, J and clone size, and D and trimming were worked out from the DNA. The sample yields approximately 60,000 clones; 86% were counted once. In total, the top ten clones hold approximately 10% of the sample.

The time point label of this sample denotes: after dendritic cell vaccination, including at tumor progression/relapse. Patients were selected for having adequate residual fresh-frozen tumor tissue and more than two years of available survival data. Molecular status otherwise varied across the glioblastoma patients, but none of them carried an isocitrate dehydrogenase mutation. PBMC collection took place before vaccination, two weeks after the third vaccination, and at tumor progression if progression occurred. The Qiagen DNeasy Blood extraction Kit was used to extract genomic DNA. The material was blood, obtained after dendritic cell vaccination. The origin of this receptor is a human donor with glioblastoma.

Here the CDR3 is given as CASSFSPSGSYTGELFF. The DNA sequence follows: TGTGCCAGCAGCTTTTCCCCTAGCGGGAGTTACACCGGGGAGCTGTTTTTT. The chain links TRBV5-6 with TRBJ2-2; the junction holds 10 bases that match TRBD2. V loses 2 bases at its end and J loses 3 bases; junction bases beyond the gene matches: 7. The germline V gene yields SGHDT for CDR1 and YYEEEE for CDR2. Including the terminal cysteine and phenylalanine, the CDR3 comprises 17 residues. The only DNA kept is the CDR3, 51 bases in frame from the first base.